The 32 T cell receptor beta chains below were found in one sample sequenced in a study of post-analysis software for immune sequencing data. Study-wide findings and caveats: Relative to controls, patients had 4 or 5 TRBV segments at higher frequency, with TRBV5-6, TRBV5-1 and TRBV20-1 among these.

cDNA libraries of TCR beta carried unique molecular identifiers. TCRdb reprocessed the PCR reads with MiXCR, giving one entry per CDR3 protein. The table includes 800,000 to 950,000 distinct CDR3 sequences, roughly half detected once. For these TCRs, the target antigens are not known. The sample taken for sequencing was blood. All receptors derive from a girl aged 10-17 years with multiple sclerosis.

J is TRBJ2-7 and V is TRBV6-6; D call uncertain. Germline CDR1 reads MNHNY; CDR2 reads SVGAGI (reference sequence). The length of the CDR3 is 16 residues. Trimming stripped 2 bases from V and 3 bases from J, with 17 bases between. The CDR3 sequence is CASSYDVSGPIYEQYF. Here the CDR3 DNA reads TGTGCCAGCAGTTACGACGTAAGTGGCCCTATCTACGAGCAGTACTTC.

The chain combines TRBV12-3 or TRBV12-4 with TRBJ2-1, with 10 bases lining up with TRBD1. The CDR3 is made up of 17 amino acids. Trimming took 6 bases from V and 4 from J; bases not matched to a gene: 12. In DNA form, the CDR3 reads TGTGCCAGCAGACCCCACAGGACAGGGGGTGAGTACAATGAGCAGTTCTTC. This encodes CASRPHRTGGEYNEQFF.

This clonotype was detected a few times. An end of the junction does not agree with germline; a read error may underlie this. The V and J genes are TRBV9 and TRBJ2-5; 11 bases match TRBD2. This CDR3 region has 16 residues. Germline CDR1 is SGDLS and CDR2 is YYNGEE. The CDR3 protein is CASSVAPTSGEEAQYF. The CDR3 DNA reads as TGTGCCAGCAGCGTAGCTCCGACTAGCGGGGAAGAGGCCCAGTACTTC.

The sample holds a few counts of this clonotype. J is TRBJ2-1 and V is TRBV12-3 or TRBV12-4, with TRBD2 identical over 12 bases. The V segment lost 6 bases and the J segment 2 bases; nucleotides outside the gene matches: 2. CDR3 length: 15 amino acids. The CDR3 bases are TGTGCCAGCAGGCTAGCGGGGGGGCCCTACAATGAGCAGTTCTTC. Its protein product is CASRLAGGPYNEQFF.

The sample holds one count of this clonotype. The V call is TRBV6-6, the J call TRBJ1-4; D is unclear. The germline V and J ends were trimmed by 6 bases and 7 bases, with 6 bases remaining between them. This CDR3 has 11 amino acids. The germline CDR1 and CDR2 sequences are MNHNY and SVGAGI (reference sequence). CDR3 region: CASSPREKLFF. CDR3 nucleotides: TGTGCCAGCAGCCCGCGTGAAAAACTGTTTTTT.

V gene TRBV4-1 combines with J gene TRBJ2-7; D perhaps matches TRBD2 (5 bases). Germline V lookup: CDR1 MGHRA, CDR2 YSYEKL. V was cut by 1 base and J by 2 bases, with 9 bases left in between. This CDR3 has 14 residues. The CDR3: CASSQVEVTYEQYF. The CDR3 nucleotides are TGCGCCAGCAGCCAAGTGGAGGTTACCTACGAGCAGTACTTC.

The chain couples TRBV10-3 to TRBJ2-7; TRBD2 matches 12 bases. This CDR3 spans 15 amino acids. V shed 2 bases and J 2 bases; nucleotides not matched to a gene: 1. CDR1 is ENHRY, CDR2 SYGVKD, per germline. CDR3 sequence reads: CAISEASGRAYEQYF. The CDR3 DNA reads as TGTGCCATCAGTGAGGCTAGCGGGAGGGCCTACGAGCAGTACTTC.

The chain couples TRBV5-1 to TRBJ2-2; D is unresolved. This CDR3 spans 16 amino acids. V gave up 0 bases and J gave up 0 bases, with 9 bases separating them. The germline V gene has CDR1 SGHRS and CDR2 YFSETQ. CDR3 in amino acids: CASSLGISTNTGELFF. The CDR3 region has the DNA TGCGCCAGCAGCTTGGGCATTTCAACGAACACCGGGGAGCTGTTTTTT.

This clonotype has a handful of counts. The genes are TRBV29-1 and TRBJ2-3; D gene ambiguous. Germline assignment: CDR1 SQVTM and CDR2 ANQGSEA. V lost 3 bases and J 4 bases, leaving 8 bases between the germline ends. This CDR3 comprises 12 residues. CDR3: CSVDPGADTQYF. CDR3 sequence (DNA): TGCAGCGTTGACCCCGGAGCAGATACGCAGTATTTT.

This chain connects TRBV6-2 or TRBV6-3 to TRBJ2-3; 8 positions agree with TRBD2. V lost 2 bases and J lost 4; bases outside the gene matches: 11. CDR3 length: 17 residues. Germline V lookup: CDR1 MNHEY, CDR2 SVGEGT. CDR3 loop: CASSYRAGEVGPDTQYF. CDR3 DNA sequence: TGTGCCAGCAGTTACCGAGCGGGGGAGGTAGGACCAGATACGCAGTATTTT.

This clonotype was seen only a few times. The chain combines TRBV6-5 with TRBJ2-5; no definite D call. The CDR3 extends over 14 amino acids. Germline lookup yields CDR1 MNHEY and CDR2 SVGAGI. Trimming pared 0 bases from V and 5 bases from J, leaving 10 bases between. CDR3 DNA: TGTGCCAGCAGTTACTCAGTGGCTGCCGAGACCCAGTACTTC. Its translation is CASSYSVAAETQYF.

The chain carries TRBV12-3 or TRBV12-4 and TRBJ2-1, with 12 bases matching TRBD1. V shed 0 bases and J 8 bases; nucleotides not matched to a gene: 8. The CDR3 has 17 amino acids. The CDR3 DNA sequence: TGTGCCAGCAGTTTAGCCCCACCGGGACAGGGGGCGGATGAGCAGTTCTTC. It translates to CASSLAPPGQGADEQFF.

The DNA for the CDR3 is TGTGCCAGCAGTGAGTCGGCAGGGGTTGTAGGTCAGCCCCAGCATTTT. As protein: CASSESAGVVGQPQHF. J is TRBJ1-5 and V is TRBV2; TRBD1 is a possible D gene (6 bases). Deletions cut 3 bases from V and 6 bases from J, with 18 bases between. This CDR3 is built from 16 residues. Germline V gene lookup returns CDR1 SNHLY and CDR2 FYNNEI.

The genes are TRBV9 and TRBJ2-5; 11 nucleotides line up with TRBD2. The trim removed 7 bases at V and 2 bases at J, leaving 7 bases unmatched. The CDR3 runs to 15 residues. CDR1 is SGDLS, CDR2 YYNGEE, per germline. DNA of the CDR3: TGTGCCAGCGCCGTAGCGGGGGGGCTACAAGAGACCCAGTACTTC. Translation gives CASAVAGGLQETQYF.

This chain uses TRBV10-3 with TRBJ2-7; a weak D match, TRBD2 (6 bases). Germline V gene lookup returns CDR1 ENHRY and CDR2 SYGVKD. Trimming shortened V by 3 bases and J by 4 bases, and 13 bases separated the two germline ends. CDR3 size: 14 residues. The CDR3 DNA follows: TGTGCCATCAGTGACCCGGGGGACGTTTACGAGCAGTACTTC. It encodes CAISDPGDVYEQYF.

V gene TRBV7-8 combines with J gene TRBJ2-3, with TRBD2 identical over 13 bases. Germline loops: CDR1 SGHVS, CDR2 FQNEAQ. The V and J ends lost 5 bases and 0 bases, in that order; junction bases with no gene match: 8. The CDR3 sequence is 18 residues long. CDR3 loop: CASSPGTSGKRSTDTQYF. The DNA of the CDR3 is TGTGCCAGCAGCCCGGGGACTAGCGGGAAACGAAGCACAGATACGCAGTATTTT.

This clonotype was seen many times. At one end, the junction sequence differs from germline, possibly due to a read error. The V call is TRBV7-9, the J call TRBJ2-5; a weak D match, TRBD2 (5 bases). Germline V gene data show CDR1 as SEHNR and CDR2 as FQNEAQ (reference sequence). The CDR3 covers 12 residues. In DNA form, the CDR3 reads TGCGCCAGCAGCCCGTCGGGGGAGACCCAGTACTTC. As protein: CASSPSGETQYF.

Worth noting for this clonotype: Germline is not matched at one junction end, which may reflect a read error. The chain is built from TRBV6-1 and TRBJ2-4, with D perhaps TRBD1 (5 bases). The end of the DNA is better explained by TRBJ2-7, so the J call may be wrong. Looked up from germline, CDR1 is MNHNS and CDR2 is SASEGT. This CDR3 region has 15 residues. Written as DNA, the CDR3 is TGTGCCGGCAGTGAATTAGGGGCCCCGACCTACGAGCAGTACTTC. Translating it yields CAGSELGAPTYEQYF.

A word on this clonotype: A read error may account for a junction end that differs from germline. The genes are TRBV29-1 and TRBJ1-5; the D gene is possibly TRBD1 (6 bases). This CDR3 has 14 residues. Per the germline V gene, CDR1 is SQVTM and CDR2 is ANQGSEA. CDR3 DNA sequence: TGCAGCGTTCGCCCGGACAGCTTCAATCGGCCCCAGCATTTT. Amino acid sequence: CSVRPDSFNRPQHF.

J is TRBJ2-4 and V is TRBV4-2; TRBD2 aligns across 9 bases. Germline values: CDR1 LGHNA, CDR2 YNFKEQ. The CDR3 extends over 19 amino acids. J lost 2 bases, V lost 0 bases, and 11 bases had no gene match. CDR3 sequence reads: CASSQDLASGIGTKNIQYF. Here the CDR3 DNA reads TGTGCCAGCAGCCAAGATCTCGCTAGCGGGATCGGGACCAAAAACATTCAGTACTTC.

Comments on this clonotype: A junction boundary mismatches the germline segment, possibly from a read error. The V and J genes are TRBV5-4 and TRBJ2-5; 11 nucleotides align to TRBD2. Looked up from germline, CDR1 is SGHNT and CDR2 is YYREEE (reference sequence). The CDR3 is 21 amino acids. The CDR3 loop reads CAGSHPSGREKTSGNGETQYF. The CDR3 nucleotides are TGTGCCGGCAGCCACCCAAGCGGCAGAGAAAAGACTAGCGGGAATGGAGAGACCCAGTACTTC. The full variable domain, in which reference TRBV5-4 and TRBJ2-5 provide the parts outside the CDR3, is ETGVTQSPTHLIKTRGQQVTLRCSSQSGHNTVSWYQQALGQGPQFIFQYYREEENGRGNFPPRFSGLQFPNYSSELNVNALELDDSALYLCAGSHPSGREKTSGNGETQYFGPGTRLLVL.

Note on this clonotype: Sequence at one end of the junction differs from germline and may be a read error. V gene TRBV5-5 combines with J gene TRBJ2-5, with 7 bases aligning to TRBD2. Germline CDR1 SGHKS, CDR2 YYEKEE (reference sequence). This CDR3 contains 13 residues. Here the CDR3 reads CAGSLGGEETQYF. In DNA form, the CDR3 reads TGTGCCGGCAGCTTGGGAGGGGAAGAGACCCAGTACTTC.

This clonotype was detected only a few times. This chain connects TRBV18 to TRBJ1-5, with D unclear. CDR3 length: 14 amino acids. Germline assignment: CDR1 KGHSH and CDR2 LQKENI. The V gene lost 5 bases and the J gene lost 0 bases, with 8 bases spanning the gap. CDR3 bases: TGTGCCAGCTCAACGGACTATAGCAATCAGCCCCAGCATTTT. Translation gives CASSTDYSNQPQHF.

This clonotype appeared once. The chain is built from TRBV7-9 and TRBJ1-2; maybe TRBD1 (6 bases). The CDR3 totals 16 residues. Germline CDR1 reads SEHNR; CDR2 reads FQNEAQ (reference sequence). V lost 0 bases, J lost 7 bases, and 18 bases lay in between. The CDR3 is CASSLATPGQGRGYTF. CDR3 DNA: TGTGCCAGCAGCTTAGCTACACCGGGACAAGGTCGTGGCTACACCTTC.

This clonotype was observed once. This chain joins TRBV10-2 and TRBJ2-5; no definite D call. CDR3 length: 14 amino acids. The V end lost 6 bases, the J end lost 2 bases, and 13 bases lay between the germline ends. CDR1 is WSHSY, CDR2 SAAADI, per germline. This CDR3 is CASSPAARQETQYF. The CDR3 nucleotides read TGCGCCAGCAGCCCCGCAGCGAGGCAAGAGACCCAGTACTTC.

The V and J genes are TRBV29-1 and TRBJ2-7; no clear D gene. Gene TRBJ2-5 matches the end of the DNA better, so the J call may be wrong. The length of the CDR3 is 13 residues. The germline V gene has CDR1 SQVTM and CDR2 ANQGSEA. The CDR3 DNA is TGCAGCGTTGAATTCCGGAGCCAAGAGACCCAGTACTTC. As protein: CSVEFRSQETQYF.

This clonotype was seen a handful of times. The chain is built from TRBV20-1 and TRBJ2-5; 10 nucleotides agree with TRBD1. J lost 5 bases, V lost 5 bases, and 11 bases had no gene match. The germline CDR1 and CDR2 sequences are DFQATT and SNEGSKA (reference sequence). CDR3 length: 15 amino acids. The CDR3 DNA is TGCAGTGCTCCATCGACAGGGGGCGCGCCGGAGACCCAGTACTTC. This translates into CSAPSTGGAPETQYF.

The V and J genes are TRBV12-3 or TRBV12-4 and TRBJ2-5; maybe TRBD1 (5 bases). The CDR3 covers 15 residues. Deletions cut 7 bases from V and 5 bases from J, with 20 bases between. The CDR3 loop reads CASTDNKGWGETQYF. The CDR3, as DNA: TGTGCCAGCACCGATAACAAGGGCTGGGGCGAGACCCAGTACTTC.

This chain uses TRBV27 with TRBJ1-2; TRBD1 might be the D (6 bases). Trimming shortened V by 4 bases and J by 8 bases, and 17 bases separated the two germline ends. CDR1 is MNHEY, CDR2 SMNVEV, per germline (reference sequence). CDR3 size: 14 residues. The CDR3 is CASSSGTLPSGYTF. Here the CDR3 DNA reads TGTGCCAGCAGTTCCGGGACACTTCCATCGGGCTACACCTTC.

The chain joins TRBV5-1 to TRBJ2-3, with TRBD2 identical over 12 bases. This CDR3 spans 15 amino acids. The ends lost 7 bases at V and 0 bases at J; junction bases unmatched: 3. In germline, CDR1 is SGHRS, CDR2 YFSETQ. In DNA, the CDR3 is TGCGCCAGCGGAGGGACTAGCGGGAGCACAGATACGCAGTATTTT. Translation gives CASGGTSGSTDTQYF.

A remark on this clonotype: The junction and the germline gene differ at one end; a read error may be behind it. This chain joins TRBV5-1 and TRBJ2-3, with unresolved D. The CDR3 runs to 11 residues. Per the germline V gene, CDR1 is SGHRS and CDR2 is YFSETQ. CDR3 DNA: TGCGCCGGCAGCTTGGCATATACGCAGTATTTT. Its protein is CAGSLAYTQYF.

The chain links TRBV20-1 to TRBJ2-7; 11 bases are a match to TRBD2. Germline CDR1 is DFQATT and CDR2 is SNEGSKA (reference sequence). The trim removed 5 bases at V and 4 bases at J, leaving 7 bases unmatched. The CDR3 length is 14 residues. The CDR3 DNA sequence: TGCAGTGCTCCCCGGCTAGCGGGAGGATACGAGCAGTACTTC. It encodes CSAPRLAGGYEQYF.